Listed below are T cell receptor beta chains from one sample, sequenced in a study of T cell responses to AZD1222 COVID-19 vaccine. Here immunoSEQ multiplex PCR was the method, and the copy in TCRdb shows in-frame clones only, minus some. The table lists 130,000 to 150,000 clones, approximately 86% of them singletons, with approximately 5% in the top ten. This specimen was peripheral blood, taken 28 days after the second AZD1222 dose. These receptors came from an adult who received the AZD1222 COVID-19 vaccine. CDR3s include the opening cysteine and the closing phenylalanine or tryptophan. The order of the fields is CDR3 protein, J gene, CDR3 length, V gene.

CASSSRGLVGTYNEQFF,TRBJ2-1,17,TRBV11-2
CASSIGGATNYGYTF,TRBJ1-2,15,TRBV19
CASSPSSRGEKLFF,TRBJ1-4,14,TRBV18
CASSLGLGGSSPLHF,TRBJ1-6,15,TRBV11-2
CASSFGQHTEAFF,TRBJ1-1,13,TRBV6-2/TRBV6-3
CASSPGAGRATNEKLFF,TRBJ1-4,17,TRBV28
CASSLLANNEQFF,TRBJ2-1,13,TRBV18
CATQPVIAGQGEQFF,TRBJ2-1,15,TRBV5-1
CASSKGDRTDLYTF,TRBJ1-2,14,TRBV5-1
CASSLGAKRAVNIQYF,TRBJ2-4,16,TRBV5-6
CASSLSGANSPLHF,TRBJ1-6,14,TRBV7-8
CASSSTTGGSDTQYF,TRBJ2-3,15,TRBV7-9
CASSQAVTSTDTQYF,TRBJ2-3,15,TRBV4-2
CASSGAGQNTEAFF,TRBJ1-1,14,TRBV7-2
CASSVSVFGEKLFF,TRBJ1-4,14,TRBV5-8
CAWKIGQPTYGYTF,TRBJ1-2,14,TRBV30
CASSFTGSNQPQHF,TRBJ1-5,14,TRBV19
CASKLSGGAYGYTF,TRBJ1-2,14,TRBV11-2
CASSGGFSSYEQYF,TRBJ2-7,14,TRBV5-1
CASKTPGQGNTEAFF,TRBJ1-1,15,TRBV6-5
CAITGDGNTGELFF,TRBJ2-2,14,TRBV10-3
CASTRGSSPSETQYF,TRBJ2-5,15,TRBV6-5
CAGGSDTQYF,TRBJ2-3,10,TRBV30
CSANEGPDRSYTNYGYTF,TRBJ1-2,18,TRBV20-1
CAWSVVGEQFF,TRBJ2-1,11,TRBV30
CASSRPQGGLETQYF,TRBJ2-5,15,TRBV7-9
CASSSPSRQLTYEQYF,TRBJ2-7,16,TRBV27
CASSYGQGISYEQYF,TRBJ2-7,15,TRBV6-1
CASTGRDRGDNEQFF,TRBJ2-1,15,TRBV5-6
CASSEGGSTDTQYF,TRBJ2-3,14,TRBV10-1
CSVESGQGDEKLFF,TRBJ1-4,14,TRBV29-1
CASRRRESSYEQYF,TRBJ2-7,14,TRBV2
CATSGTSGMNEQFF,TRBJ2-1,14,TRBV6-5
CASRTTGPSNQPQHF,TRBJ1-5,15,TRBV19
CASSSTMNTEAFF,TRBJ1-1,13,TRBV7-9
CASSEDRVPETQYF,TRBJ2-5,14,TRBV5-4
CASSFAGTRDTYNEQFF,TRBJ2-1,17,TRBV19
CASSRILGGNQPQHF,TRBJ1-5,15,TRBV19
CASSLATREEQFF,TRBJ2-1,13,TRBV5-1
CASSFDRVGVWTEAFF,TRBJ1-1,16,TRBV5-5
CASGLGQGANTGELFF,TRBJ2-2,16,TRBV2
CASSSAGHLGNGYTF,TRBJ1-2,15,TRBV7-2
CASLPGQGSNYGYTF,TRBJ1-2,15,TRBV2
CASGEGYSNQPQHF,TRBJ1-5,14,TRBV27
CASSEEQETQYF,TRBJ2-5,12,TRBV10-2
CASTGTSNSDTQYF,TRBJ2-3,14,TRBV18
CASSLPGGNEQFF,TRBJ2-1,13,TRBV27
CASSQDYSQPQHF,TRBJ1-5,13,TRBV3-1/TRBV3-2
CASSVWVQGNIQYF,TRBJ2-4,14,TRBV9
CAWIFGGTEAFF,TRBJ1-1,12,TRBV30
CASSSGQGNQPQHF,TRBJ1-5,14,TRBV27
CASSYSGGPEAFF,TRBJ1-1,13,TRBV6-6
CSVDDWDLGEQFF,TRBJ2-1,13,TRBV29-1
CASSLAPGGRTDTQYF,TRBJ2-3,16,TRBV7-7